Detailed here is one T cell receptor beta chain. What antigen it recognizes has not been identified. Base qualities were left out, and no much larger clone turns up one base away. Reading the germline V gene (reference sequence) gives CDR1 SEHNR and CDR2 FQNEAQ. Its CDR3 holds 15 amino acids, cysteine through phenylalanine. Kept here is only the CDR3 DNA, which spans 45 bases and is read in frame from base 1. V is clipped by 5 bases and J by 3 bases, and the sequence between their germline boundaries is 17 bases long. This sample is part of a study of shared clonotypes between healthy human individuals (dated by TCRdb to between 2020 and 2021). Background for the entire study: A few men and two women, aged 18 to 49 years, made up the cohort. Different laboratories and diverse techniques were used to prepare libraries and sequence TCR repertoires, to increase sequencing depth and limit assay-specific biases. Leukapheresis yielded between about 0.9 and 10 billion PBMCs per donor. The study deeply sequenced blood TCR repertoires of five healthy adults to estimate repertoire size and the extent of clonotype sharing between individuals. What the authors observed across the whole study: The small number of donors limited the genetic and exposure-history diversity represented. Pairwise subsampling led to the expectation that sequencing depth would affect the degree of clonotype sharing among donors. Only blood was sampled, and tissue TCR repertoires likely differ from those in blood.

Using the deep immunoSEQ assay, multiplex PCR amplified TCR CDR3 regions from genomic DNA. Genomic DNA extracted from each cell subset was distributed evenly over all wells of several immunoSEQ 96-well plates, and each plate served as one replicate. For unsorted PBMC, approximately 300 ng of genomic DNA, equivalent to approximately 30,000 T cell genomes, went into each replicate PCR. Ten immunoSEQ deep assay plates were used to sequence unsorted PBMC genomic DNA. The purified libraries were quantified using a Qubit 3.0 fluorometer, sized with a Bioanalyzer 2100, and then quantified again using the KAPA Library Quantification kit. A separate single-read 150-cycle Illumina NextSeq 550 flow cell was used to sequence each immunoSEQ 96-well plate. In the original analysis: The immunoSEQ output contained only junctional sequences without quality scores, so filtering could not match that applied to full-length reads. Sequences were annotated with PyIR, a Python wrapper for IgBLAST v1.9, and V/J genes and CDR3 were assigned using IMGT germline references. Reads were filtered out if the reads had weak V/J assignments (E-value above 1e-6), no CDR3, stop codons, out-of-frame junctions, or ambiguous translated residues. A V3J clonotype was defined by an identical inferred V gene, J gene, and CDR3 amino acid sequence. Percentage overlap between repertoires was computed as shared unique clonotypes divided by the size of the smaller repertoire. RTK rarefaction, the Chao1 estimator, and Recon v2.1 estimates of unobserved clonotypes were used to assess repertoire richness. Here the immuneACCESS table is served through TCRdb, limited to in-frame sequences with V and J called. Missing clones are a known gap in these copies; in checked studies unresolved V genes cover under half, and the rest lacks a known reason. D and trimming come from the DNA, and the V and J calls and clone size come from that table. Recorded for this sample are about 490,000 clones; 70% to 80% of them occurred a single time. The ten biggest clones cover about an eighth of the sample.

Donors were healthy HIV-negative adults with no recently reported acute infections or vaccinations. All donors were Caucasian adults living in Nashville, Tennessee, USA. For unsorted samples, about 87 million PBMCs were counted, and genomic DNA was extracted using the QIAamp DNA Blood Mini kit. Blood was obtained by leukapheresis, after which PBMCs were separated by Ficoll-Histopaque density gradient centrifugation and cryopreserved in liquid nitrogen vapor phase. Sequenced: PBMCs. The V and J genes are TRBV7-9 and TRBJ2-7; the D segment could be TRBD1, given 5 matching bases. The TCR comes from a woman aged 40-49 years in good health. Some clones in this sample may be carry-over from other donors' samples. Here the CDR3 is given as CASSATTATYYEQYF. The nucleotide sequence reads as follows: TGTGCCAGCAGCGCGACGACAGCCACATACTACGAGCAGTACTTC.